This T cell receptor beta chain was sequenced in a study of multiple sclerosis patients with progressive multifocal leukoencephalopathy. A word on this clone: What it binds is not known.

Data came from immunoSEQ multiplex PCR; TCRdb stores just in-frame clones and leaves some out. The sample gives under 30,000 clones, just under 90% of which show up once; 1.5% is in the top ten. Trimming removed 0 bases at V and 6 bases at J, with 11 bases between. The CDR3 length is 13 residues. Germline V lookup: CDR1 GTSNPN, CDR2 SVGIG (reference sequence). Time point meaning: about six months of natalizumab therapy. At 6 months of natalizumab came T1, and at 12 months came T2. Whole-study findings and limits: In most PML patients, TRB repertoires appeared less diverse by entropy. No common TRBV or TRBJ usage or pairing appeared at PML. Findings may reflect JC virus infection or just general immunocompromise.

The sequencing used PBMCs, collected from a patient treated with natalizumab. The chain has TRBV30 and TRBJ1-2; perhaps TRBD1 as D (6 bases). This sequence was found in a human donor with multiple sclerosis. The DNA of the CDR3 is TGTGCCTGGAGTGTACGGGGGGCCGATGGCTACACCTTC. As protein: CAWSVRGADGYTF.